Listed here is a single TCR beta chain. Its antigen is currently unknown. V dropped 5 bases and J dropped 1 base, with 14 bases sitting between them. CDR3 length equals 15 residues. Germline V lookup: CDR1 SSHAT, CDR2 FNYEAQ (reference sequence). An expansion of CD8+CD57+ cells by flow cytometry had been shown in patients chosen for sequencing. This sample is part of a study of CD8+CD57+ T cells in acquired aplastic anemia. Study results and limitations: Patients versus controls showed no significant CD8+ Simpson's diversity difference.

It was genomic DNA that served as the template for profiling TCR beta VDJ and CDR3. TCRdb passed the reads through MiXCR, listing each CDR3 protein once. The repertoire includes about 180,000 distinct CDR3 sequences, nearly 50% of them detected once, and 10% to 15% sits in the top ten. V and J are TRBV7-7 and TRBJ2-5; either TRBD1 or TRBD2 may supply D (6 bases each). The sequenced sample was sorted CD4+, CD8+, or CD8+CD57+ T cells (not recorded which) from PBMCs. The sequence was collected from a human donor with aplastic anemia. In DNA form, the CDR3 reads TGTGCCAGCAGCCTCGGCAGGGGACTCCAAGAGACCCAGTACTTC. This codes for CASSLGRGLQETQYF.